Detailed here is one T cell receptor beta chain. Its antigen is undetermined. The assay was immunoSEQ multiplex PCR, and TCRdb's table has in-frame clones only and misses some. The sample holds around 15,000 clones, 92% seen once. Time point in this sample: week 3, after first cycle of checkpoint inhibitor. Apart from a couple of fast progressors, RECIST 1.1 response was judged 12 weeks post-infusion. Per germline, CDR1 SSHAT and CDR2 FNYEAQ (reference sequence). The CDR3 has 16 residues. The data were taken from a study of blood T cell dynamics during melanoma immunotherapy. Overall study: Metastatic melanoma patients received first-line pembrolizumab or nivolumab plus ipilimumab.

General study findings and limits: It remained unknown if the driving T cell clones were melanoma-specific. PBMC repertoires of eventual disease-control patients split at W3 into clonality or diversity gains.

The sequence was collected from a human donor with melanoma. V usage is TRBV7-7 and J usage is TRBJ2-1; TRBD2 aligns across 11 bases. The source material was blood, sampled from a patient treated with checkpoint blockade. Here the CDR3 reads CASSSGTSGRYNEQFF. For the CDR3, the DNA is TGTGCTAGCTCCTCGGGGACTAGCGGACGCTACAATGAGCAGTTCTTC.